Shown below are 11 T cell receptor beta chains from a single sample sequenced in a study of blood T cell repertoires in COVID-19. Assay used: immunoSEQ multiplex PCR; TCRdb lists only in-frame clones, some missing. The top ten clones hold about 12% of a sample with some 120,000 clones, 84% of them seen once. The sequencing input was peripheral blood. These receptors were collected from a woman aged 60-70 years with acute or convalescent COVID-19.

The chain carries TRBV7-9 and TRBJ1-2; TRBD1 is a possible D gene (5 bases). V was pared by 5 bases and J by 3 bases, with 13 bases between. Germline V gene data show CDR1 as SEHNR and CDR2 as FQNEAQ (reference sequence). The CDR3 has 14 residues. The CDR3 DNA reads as TGTGCCAGCAGCGACTCGGGGGGTGACTATGGCTACACCTTC. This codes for CASSDSGGDYGYTF.

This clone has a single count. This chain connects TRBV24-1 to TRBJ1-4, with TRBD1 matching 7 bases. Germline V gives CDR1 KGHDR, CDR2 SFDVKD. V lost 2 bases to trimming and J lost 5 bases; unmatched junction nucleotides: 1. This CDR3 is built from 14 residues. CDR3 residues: CATSDSRGNEKLFF. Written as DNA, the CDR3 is TGTGCCACCAGTGATTCCAGGGGGAATGAAAAACTGTTTTTT.

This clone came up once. The CDR3 region has the DNA TGTGCCAGCAGCTTAGAACCTCGGACTGAAGCTTTCTTT. It is translated as CASSLEPRTEAFF. This rearrangement joins TRBV11-3 to TRBJ1-1; no clear D. Germline-derived CDR1 and CDR2 are SGHNT and YENEEA. The CDR3 is made up of 13 amino acids. Trimming removed 0 bases at V and 5 bases at J, with 7 bases between. Using reference TRBV11-3 and TRBJ1-1 for the parts outside the CDR3, the full variable domain is EAGVVQSPRYKIIEKKQPVAFWCNPISGHNTLYWYLQNLGQGPELLIRYENEEAVDDSQLPKDRFSAERLKGVDSTLKIQPAELGDSAVYLCASSLEPRTEAFFGQGTRLTVV.

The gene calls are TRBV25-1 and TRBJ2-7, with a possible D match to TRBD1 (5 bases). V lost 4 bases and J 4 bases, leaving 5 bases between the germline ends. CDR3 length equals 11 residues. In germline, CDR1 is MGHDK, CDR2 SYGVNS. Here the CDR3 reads CASSGQYEQYV. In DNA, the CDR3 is TGTGCCAGCAGTGGACAGTACGAGCAGTACGTC.

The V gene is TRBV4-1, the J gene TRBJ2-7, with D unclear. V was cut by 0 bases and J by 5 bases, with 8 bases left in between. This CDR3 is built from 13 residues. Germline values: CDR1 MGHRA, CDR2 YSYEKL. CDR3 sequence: CASSQEPRDEQYV. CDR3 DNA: TGCGCCAGCAGCCAAGAACCCCGAGACGAGCAGTACGTC.

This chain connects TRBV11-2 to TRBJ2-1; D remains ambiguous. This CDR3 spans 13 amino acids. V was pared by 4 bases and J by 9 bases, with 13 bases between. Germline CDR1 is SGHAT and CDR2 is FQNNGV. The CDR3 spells CASSWSMVGEQFF. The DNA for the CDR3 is TGTGCCAGCAGCTGGAGCATGGTAGGTGAGCAGTTCTTC.

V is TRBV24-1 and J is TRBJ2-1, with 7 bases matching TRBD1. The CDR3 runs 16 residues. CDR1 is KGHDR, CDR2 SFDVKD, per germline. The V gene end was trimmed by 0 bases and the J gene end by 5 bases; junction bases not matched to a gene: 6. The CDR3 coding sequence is TGTGCCACCAGTGATTTGGAAAAGGGGGCCAACAATGAGCAGTTCTTC. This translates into CATSDLEKGANNEQFF.

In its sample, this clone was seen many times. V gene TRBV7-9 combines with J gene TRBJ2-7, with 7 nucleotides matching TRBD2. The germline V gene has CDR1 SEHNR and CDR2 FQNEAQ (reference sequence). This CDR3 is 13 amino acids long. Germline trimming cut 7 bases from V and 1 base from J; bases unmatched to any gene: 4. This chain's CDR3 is CASTSGGSYEQYV. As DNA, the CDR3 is TGTGCCAGCACCTCCGGGGGGTCCTACGAGCAGTACGTC.

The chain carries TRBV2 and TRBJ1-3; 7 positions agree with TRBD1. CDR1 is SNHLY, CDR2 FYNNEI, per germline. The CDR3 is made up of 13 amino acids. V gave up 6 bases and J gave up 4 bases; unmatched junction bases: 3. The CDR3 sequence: CASRQGQGNTIYF. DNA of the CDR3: TGTGCCAGCAGGCAGGGACAGGGAAACACCATATATTTT.

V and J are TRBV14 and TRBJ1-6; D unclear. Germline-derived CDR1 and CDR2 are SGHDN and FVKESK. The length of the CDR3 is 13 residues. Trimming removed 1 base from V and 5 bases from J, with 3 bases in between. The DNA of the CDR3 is TGTGCCAGCAGCCAAGTCGATAATTCACCCCTCCACTTT. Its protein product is CASSQVDNSPLHF.

CDR3 protein: CASSIRLYIGTQYF. The CDR3 bases are TGTGCCAGTAGTATACGACTGTACATAGGGACCCAGTACTTC. The chain combines TRBV19 with TRBJ2-5; no clear D gene. Looked up from germline, CDR1 is LNHDA and CDR2 is SQIVND (reference sequence). This CDR3 has 14 amino acids. Between the trimmed V and J ends, which lost 2 bases and 7 bases, there was a span of 14 bases. Based on the CDR3 plus reference TRBV19 and TRBJ2-5, the full variable domain is DGGITQSPKYLFRKEGQNVTLSCEQNLNHDAMYWYRQDPGQGLRLIYYSQIVNDFQKGDIAEGYSVSREKKESFPLTVTSAQKNPTAFYLCASSIRLYIGTQYFGPGTRLLVL.